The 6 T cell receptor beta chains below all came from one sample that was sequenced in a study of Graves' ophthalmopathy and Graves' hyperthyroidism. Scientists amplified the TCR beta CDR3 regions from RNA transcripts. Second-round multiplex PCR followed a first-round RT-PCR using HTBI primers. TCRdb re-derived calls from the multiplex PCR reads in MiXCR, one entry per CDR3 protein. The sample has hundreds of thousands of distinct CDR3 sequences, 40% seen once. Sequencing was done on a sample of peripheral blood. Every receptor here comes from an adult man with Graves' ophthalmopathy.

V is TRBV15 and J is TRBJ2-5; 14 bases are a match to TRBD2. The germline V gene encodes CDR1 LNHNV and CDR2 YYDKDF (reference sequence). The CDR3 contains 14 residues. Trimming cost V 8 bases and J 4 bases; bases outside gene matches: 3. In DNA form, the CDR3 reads TGTGCCACCGCGGGGACTAGCGGGAGAGAGACCCAGTACTTC. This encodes CATAGTSGRETQYF.

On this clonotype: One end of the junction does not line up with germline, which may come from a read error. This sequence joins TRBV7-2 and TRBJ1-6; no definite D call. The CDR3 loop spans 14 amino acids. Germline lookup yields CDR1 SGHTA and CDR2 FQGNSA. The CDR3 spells CASSLDHGSSPPHF. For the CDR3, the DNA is TGTGCCAGCAGCTTAGACCATGGGAGTTCACCCCCCCACTTT.

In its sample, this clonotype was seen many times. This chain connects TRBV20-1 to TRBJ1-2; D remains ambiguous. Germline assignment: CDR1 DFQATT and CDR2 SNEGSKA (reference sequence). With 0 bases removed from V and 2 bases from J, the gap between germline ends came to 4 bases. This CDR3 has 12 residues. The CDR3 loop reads CSARDQNYGYTF. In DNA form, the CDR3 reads TGCAGTGCTAGAGACCAAAACTATGGCTACACCTTC.

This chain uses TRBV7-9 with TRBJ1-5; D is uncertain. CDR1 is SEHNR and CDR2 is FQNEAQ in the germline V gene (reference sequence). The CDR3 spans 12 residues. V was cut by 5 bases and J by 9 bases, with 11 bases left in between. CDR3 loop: CASSNGRGPQHF. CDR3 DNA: TGTGCCAGCAGCAACGGCCGGGGGCCCCAGCATTTT.

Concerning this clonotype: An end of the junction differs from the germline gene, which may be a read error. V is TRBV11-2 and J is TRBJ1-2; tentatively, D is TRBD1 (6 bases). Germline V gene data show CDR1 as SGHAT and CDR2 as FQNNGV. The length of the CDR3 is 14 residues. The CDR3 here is CASGLSQGIYGYTF. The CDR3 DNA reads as TGCGCCAGCGGCTTATCCCAGGGGATCTATGGCTACACCTTC.

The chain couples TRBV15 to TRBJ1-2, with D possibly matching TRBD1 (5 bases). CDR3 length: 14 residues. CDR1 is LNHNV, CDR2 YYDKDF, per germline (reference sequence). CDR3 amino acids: CARSSGGRAYGYTF. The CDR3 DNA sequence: TGTGCTAGATCATCCGGGGGACGTGCGTATGGCTACACCTTC.